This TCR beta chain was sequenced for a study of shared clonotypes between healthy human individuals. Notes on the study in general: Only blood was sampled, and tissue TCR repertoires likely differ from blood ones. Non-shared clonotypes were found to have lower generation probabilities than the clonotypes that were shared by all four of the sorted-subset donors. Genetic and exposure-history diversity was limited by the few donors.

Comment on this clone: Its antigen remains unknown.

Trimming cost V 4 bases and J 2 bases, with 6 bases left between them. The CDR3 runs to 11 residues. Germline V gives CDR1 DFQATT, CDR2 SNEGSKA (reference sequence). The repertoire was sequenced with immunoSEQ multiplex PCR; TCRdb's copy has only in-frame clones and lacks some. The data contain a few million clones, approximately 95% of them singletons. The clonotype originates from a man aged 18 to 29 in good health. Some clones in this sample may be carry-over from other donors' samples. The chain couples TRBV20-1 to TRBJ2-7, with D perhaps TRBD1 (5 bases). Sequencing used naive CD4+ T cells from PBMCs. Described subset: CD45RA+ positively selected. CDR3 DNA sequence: TGCAGTGCTATCAGGGCCTACGAGCAGTACTTC. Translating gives CSAIRAYEQYF.